Listed below are T cell receptor beta chains from one sample, sequenced in a study of early T cells in non-severe SARS-CoV-2 infection. MiXCR was run by TCRdb on the 5' RACE reads, yielding one entry per CDR3 protein. The sample yields tens of thousands of distinct CDR3 sequences, roughly 15% seen once. Sequencing input: whole blood. The receptors here all came from an adult who was a healthcare worker with PCR-confirmed SARS-CoV-2 infection or an uninfected control (not recorded which). CDR3s leave out the opening cysteine and the closing phenylalanine or tryptophan. A D gene is named only where the DNA matches it firmly.

V | length | D | CDR3
TRBV12-3/TRBV12-4 | 13 | - | ASTQGLPGYNEQF
TRBV7-3 | 12 | TRBD1 | ASSPQGGGSGYT
TRBV4-2 | 14 | - | ASSQVYRGATDTQY
TRBV7-9 | 14 | - | ASSRTTDPSGDTIY
TRBV19 | 11 | - | ASTADSYNEQF
TRBV10-2 | 14 | - | ASRPPRGLGNTEAF
TRBV6-6 | 10 | TRBD1 | ASRTGANEAF
TRBV9 | 14 | - | ASSAPPSESSYEQY
TRBV5-1 | 12 | - | ASSFGTGSYEQY
TRBV7-9 | 12 | - | ASSPSLGGEKLF
TRBV12-3/TRBV12-4 | 11 | - | ASSFSGNQPQH
TRBV7-9 | 12 | TRBD2 | ASSSTSGRWEQY
TRBV18 | 14 | TRBD1 | ASSPPTGTGSDTQY
TRBV4-3 | 11 | - | ASSQDEGNEQY
TRBV4-2 | 12 | - | ASSPLDGNQPQH
TRBV29-1 | 14 | - | SVETLTVSGANVLT
TRBV18 | 13 | TRBD2 | ASSELAGGQHEQF
TRBV6-5 | 13 | TRBD1 | ASSSRQGGNQPQH
TRBV28 | 12 | - | ASRFPDGNEKLF
TRBV18 | 12 | - | ASSPRTVIDTQY
TRBV20-1 | 10 | - | SAKRGTTEQY
TRBV29-1 | 10 | - | SVRLVGETQY
TRBV5-1 | 12 | - | ASSLLGSQETQY
TRBV11-2 | 11 | - | ASSFLGSYGYT
TRBV15 | 15 | TRBD1 | ATSKGRGPSDENTIY
TRBV27 | 13 | TRBD1 | ASSPGTGGITEAF
TRBV6-1 | 11 | - | ASFGYSNQPQH
TRBV9 | 13 | - | ASSPSRGGGETQY
TRBV6-2/TRBV6-3 | 12 | TRBD2 | ASSYGGLAGEQY
TRBV6-5 | 12 | - | ASSYGQGGSPLH
TRBV27 | 15 | - | ASSLPLALANTGELF
TRBV28 | 13 | TRBD1 | ASLVPGQGANGYT
TRBV4-3 | 14 | TRBD2 | ASSPQATSGSYEQY
TRBV27 | 14 | TRBD2 | ASSPLSGGARNEQF
TRBV29-1 | 9 | - | SVEEGETQY
TRBV6-4 | 14 | TRBD1 | ASSPTGTGGSYEQY
TRBV20-1 | 12 | - | SANLPDTNTEAF